This T cell receptor (beta chain) was captured by sequencing in a study of blood T cell repertoires in COVID-19. Overall study: Samples taken during acute and convalescent COVID-19 were collected in the United States, Italy and Spain. In each case, the material was cDNA or gDNA derived from T cells, B-cell-depleted T cells, or PBMCs.

Per the germline V gene, CDR1 is MGHRA and CDR2 is YSYEKL. There are 16 residues in the CDR3. The germline V and J ends were trimmed by 0 bases and 0 bases, with 9 bases remaining between them. Source study methods: Amplification with reference gene primers provided the estimates of nucleated cell counts. The protocol was immunoSEQ multiplex PCR, while the TCRdb copy is restricted to in-frame clones and leaves out a portion. The V and J calls and clone size are taken from that table; D and trimming were inferred from the DNA. The sample holds about 79,000 clones, around nine tenths seen once. This clone was counted once.

The sample was peripheral blood. The chain carries TRBV4-1 and TRBJ1-3; D remains ambiguous. The origin of this receptor is a man aged 65 to 79 with active or convalescent COVID-19. CDR3 protein: CASSQDERSSGNTIYF. CDR3 in DNA: TGCGCCAGCAGCCAAGATGAGAGGTCCTCTGGAAACACCATATATTTT.